Below, one T cell receptor (beta chain) is given with its context. Trimming took off 6 bases at V and 8 bases at J, with 13 bases between the two ends. The germline gives CDR1 SNHLY, CDR2 FYNNEI. The length of the CDR3 is 12 residues. Per the authors' pipeline: Using reference gene primer amplification, nucleated cell counts were estimated. The method was immunoSEQ multiplex PCR; TCRdb's version includes in-frame clones alone and lacks a portion of them. V and J calls and clone size are copied from that table; D and trimming were computed from the DNA. The sample carries some 30,000 clones, approximately 88% recorded once. This entry is derived from a study of blood T cell repertoires in COVID-19.

The V call is TRBV2, the J call TRBJ1-2; D gene uncertain. Sequences were obtained from peripheral blood. This TCR was recovered from an elderly man with active COVID-19. CDR3 region: CASRLPGGGYTF. CDR3 DNA sequence: TGTGCCAGCAGGCTACCGGGAGGCGGCTACACCTTC.